This T cell receptor beta chain came from a study of response to subunit inactivated influenza vaccine. Study outcomes and limitations: Authors suggested each seasonal influenza vaccination recruits few new T cells.

A single record per CDR3 protein comes from TCRdb applying MiXCR to the RT-PCR reads. The sample has about 520,000 distinct CDR3 sequences, less than 7.5% seen once. As for this clonotype: Its antigen remains unidentified.

The sequence was obtained from a man aged 45-69 years who received an inactivated influenza vaccine. Sequencing used PBMCs from blood, obtained roughly 24 months after vaccination.

This chain's CDR3 is CASSFGPTSGRATGELFF. As DNA, the CDR3 is TGTGCCAGCAGCTTTGGGCCGACTAGCGGGAGGGCCACCGGGGAGCTGTTTTTT. This chain connects TRBV11-2 to TRBJ2-2; 14 bases map to TRBD2. The CDR3 has 18 residues. V trimming: 3 bases; J trimming: 4 bases; junction bases outside the gene matches: 7. Germline V gene sequence: CDR1 SGHAT, CDR2 FQNNGV.